This TCR beta chain was recovered during a study of blood T cell repertoires in COVID-19. In the study overall: The origin of the acute and convalescent COVID-19 samples was the United States, Italy and Spain.

The CDR3 is made up of 13 amino acids. Trimming took off 5 bases at V and 1 base at J, with 8 bases between the two ends. Germline V lookup: CDR1 SGHTA, CDR2 FQGTGA. Sequenced by immunoSEQ multiplex PCR; TCRdb stores in-frame clones only, minus some. The sample contains 45,000 to 50,000 clones, over 80% of which appear only once. The chain has TRBV7-3 and TRBJ1-1, with D perhaps TRBD1 (5 bases). The clonotype originates from a man between 60 and 75 years old with active COVID-19. The sample comprised peripheral blood. The CDR3 nucleotides are TGTGCCAGCAGCCCGACAGAGAACACTGAAGCTTTCTTT. Amino acid sequence: CASSPTENTEAFF.